This TCR beta chain came from a study of T-cell memory formation after mild COVID-19. Study-wide context: Most TCR clusters belonged to a single donor. Study outcomes and limitations: Of the contracting clones, CD4+ ones lay mainly in CM and EM, and CD8+ ones in EMRA.

CDR3 length: 15 amino acids. Trimming left V 2 bases short and J 8 bases short, with 19 bases between. Germline assignment: CDR1 SGDLS and CDR2 YYNGEE. This clonotype was seen once. Its specificity is not known. TCRdb reanalysed the 5' RACE reads using MiXCR and keeps one entry per CDR3 protein. The sample comprises 190,000 or so distinct CDR3 sequences, about a fifth of which are singletons, and under 30% rests with the top ten. The rearrangement uses TRBV9 and TRBJ1-2; TRBD1 is a possible D gene (5 bases). Sequencing was done on a sample of PBMCs or a T cell subset sorted from them (not recorded which). The clonotype originates from an adult woman who had mild COVID-19 (a few samples of this study predate the infection). Cell type and time point are not known. In nucleotides, the CDR3 is TGTGCCAGCAGCGTCTCCAGAACTCAGGGTCTGGGCTACACCTTC. It specifies CASSVSRTQGLGYTF. Full variable domain (rest looked up from reference TRBV9 and TRBJ1-2): DSGVTQTPKHLITATGQRVTLRCSPRSGDLSVYWYQQSLDQGLQFLIQYYNGEERAKGNILERFSAQQFPDLHSELNLSSLELGDSALYFCASSVSRTQGLGYTFGSGTRLTVV.